These 32 T cell receptor beta chains came from one sample sequenced in a study of T cells in Graves' hyperthyroidism and ophthalmopathy. Amplified TCR beta CDR3 regions came from RNA transcripts. With the HTBI primer set, the TCR CDR3 went through a first round of RT-PCR. TCRdb reanalysed the multiplex PCR reads using MiXCR and keeps one entry per CDR3 protein. The sample consists of more than 500,000 distinct CDR3 sequences, approximately 16% of them appearing once. The sequenced sample consisted of blood. These receptors all stem from a woman in her thirties with Graves' ophthalmopathy.

Note on this clonotype: A much larger clone differs by one base, so this may be a read error. It is likely a read error, because the conserved phenylalanine at the end of the CDR3 is missing. The gene calls are TRBV18 and TRBJ2-5, with D perhaps matching TRBD1 or TRBD2 (5 bases each). Germline values: CDR1 KGHSH, CDR2 LQKENI. Trimming removed 0 bases at V and 2 bases at J, with 10 bases between. This CDR3 is built from 15 residues. The CDR3 reads CASSPPRGRQETQYL. The CDR3 DNA reads TGTGCCAGCTCACCACCGAGGGGCAGACAAGAGACCCAGTACCTC.

The table lists this clonotype with many counts. This chain links TRBV11-2 with TRBJ2-3, with TRBD2 matching over 10 bases. V shed 2 bases and J 6 bases; nucleotides not matched to a gene: 20. Per the germline V gene, CDR1 is SGHAT and CDR2 is FQNNGV. This CDR3 contains 20 residues. The CDR3 region has the DNA TGTGCCAGCAGCTTATTTTCGACTAGCGGGCCCATTTTTTGGGATGATACGCAGTATTTT. Translating it yields CASSLFSTSGPIFWDDTQYF. The full variable domain, with the rest looked up from reference TRBV11-2 and TRBJ2-3, is EAGVAQSPRYKIIEKRQSVAFWCNPISGHATLYWYQQILGQGPKLLIQFQNNGVVDDSQLPKDRFSAERLKGVDSTLKIQPAKLEDSAVYLCASSLFSTSGPIFWDDTQYFGPGTRLTVL.

The sample holds many counts of this clonotype. This chain links TRBV28 with TRBJ2-6, with no clear D. The CDR3 runs 14 residues. The V end lost 4 bases, the J end lost 2 bases, and 6 bases lay between the germline ends. Germline V gene lookup returns CDR1 MDHEN and CDR2 SYDVKM. CDR3 nucleotide sequence: TGTGCCAGCAGTTCCAACCCTGGGGCCAACGTCCTGACTTTC. Translated: CASSSNPGANVLTF.

The CDR3: CASKGYISNQPQHF. CDR3 nucleotide sequence: TGTGCCAGTAAGGGGTATATCAGCAATCAGCCCCAGCATTTT. The V gene is TRBV19, the J gene TRBJ1-5; possibly TRBD1 for D (5 bases). The V end was cut by 7 bases, the J end by 1 base, with 11 bases between. The CDR3 is made up of 14 amino acids. Looked up from germline, CDR1 is LNHDA and CDR2 is SQIVND (reference sequence).

The chain joins TRBV30 to TRBJ2-5, with D maybe TRBD1 (5 bases). This CDR3 contains 14 residues. The germline V gene has CDR1 GTSNPN and CDR2 SVGIG (reference sequence). V was cut by 1 base and J by 5 bases, with 14 bases left in between. Written as DNA, the CDR3 is TGTGCCTGGAGTGCCCCAGGGTTGTCGGAGACCCAGTACTTC. Protein sequence: CAWSAPGLSETQYF.

The J gene is TRBJ2-5, the V gene TRBV7-8, with D perhaps TRBD2 (6 bases). In germline, CDR1 is SGHVS, CDR2 FQNEAQ. Trimming took 5 bases from V and 1 from J, leaving 11 bases between them. The CDR3 runs to 14 residues. CDR3 DNA sequence: TGTGCCAGCAGCAGAGGGAGGACCCAAGAGACCCAGTACTTC. It encodes CASSRGRTQETQYF.

This clonotype was counted between two and nine times. The gene calls are TRBV2 and TRBJ2-5; D unclear. Germline V gene sequence: CDR1 SNHLY, CDR2 FYNNEI. CDR3 length: 13 amino acids. Trimming cost V 9 bases and J 0 bases, with 11 bases left between them. The CDR3 loop is CASQDANQETQYF. CDR3 nucleotides: TGTGCCAGTCAGGACGCAAACCAAGAGACCCAGTACTTC.

This clonotype was observed many times. The chain carries TRBV5-6 and TRBJ2-1; the match to TRBD2 covers 8 bases. Trimming cost V 0 bases and J 9 bases; bases outside gene matches: 11. Germline V lookup: CDR1 SGHDT, CDR2 YYEEEE. This CDR3 contains 16 residues. DNA of the CDR3: TGTGCCAGCAGCTTGGTCGGGGGACTAGGGGTCGGTGAGCAGTTCTTC. Its translation: CASSLVGGLGVGEQFF.

The table lists this clonotype with many counts. The chain links TRBV30 to TRBJ1-1; D gene ambiguous. Germline assignment: CDR1 GTSNPN and CDR2 SVGIG (reference sequence). With 4 bases removed from V and 11 bases from J, the gap between germline ends came to 11 bases. CDR3 size: 10 residues. The CDR3 sequence is CAWIRTGAFF. DNA for the CDR3: TGTGCCTGGATCCGGACGGGGGCTTTCTTT.

This clonotype has a handful of counts. The V call is TRBV4-1, the J call TRBJ2-3, with D perhaps assigned TRBD1 or TRBD2 (6 bases each). The CDR3 spans 13 residues. V dropped 5 bases and J dropped 4 bases, with 10 bases sitting between them. The germline V gene encodes CDR1 MGHRA and CDR2 YSYEKL. In DNA, the CDR3 is TGCGCCAGCAGCGAGGGGGGCGCAGATACGCAGTATTTT. It is translated as CASSEGGADTQYF.

This clonotype occurred a few times. V and J are TRBV28 and TRBJ1-5; no reliable D call. V lost 11 bases, J lost 4 bases, and 12 bases lay in between. The CDR3 is 12 amino acids. Germline loops: CDR1 MDHEN, CDR2 SYDVKM. CDR3 sequence (DNA): TGTGCCTTGTCATACCCTAATCAGCCCCAGCATTTT. Encoded protein: CALSYPNQPQHF.

The table lists this clonotype with many counts. This chain connects TRBV12-3 or TRBV12-4 to TRBJ2-7; 10 positions match TRBD1. V was pared by 8 bases and J by 5 bases, with 3 bases of the junction left unmatched. This CDR3 has 12 residues. CDR3: CASGQGVNEQYF. The CDR3 bases are TGTGCCAGCGGACAGGGGGTGAACGAGCAGTACTTC.

The chain uses TRBV6-4 and TRBJ1-2; a possible D gene is TRBD1 (5 bases). Looked up from germline, CDR1 is MRHNA and CDR2 is SNTAGT. The CDR3 spans 12 residues. V lost 2 bases, J lost 10 bases, and 11 bases lay in between. CDR3 nucleotide sequence: TGTGCCAGCAGTGACGGGACGTCGGTCTACACCTTC. Residues: CASSDGTSVYTF.

The rearrangement links TRBV10-3 to TRBJ2-1, with 8 bases lining up with TRBD2. The V segment lost 0 bases and the J segment 4 bases; nucleotides outside the gene matches: 11. This CDR3 contains 18 residues. Germline V gene sequence: CDR1 ENHRY, CDR2 SYGVKD. The CDR3 region is CAISESTPTSGYYNEQFF. CDR3 nucleotide sequence: TGTGCCATCAGTGAGTCGACGCCCACTAGCGGTTATTACAATGAGCAGTTCTTC.

In this sample, this clonotype turned up a few times. The chain uses TRBV20-1 and TRBJ2-3, with 9 bases matching TRBD2. This CDR3 has 16 residues. The V gene end was trimmed by 5 bases and the J gene end by 0 bases; junction bases not matched to a gene: 9. Germline V gives CDR1 DFQATT, CDR2 SNEGSKA (reference sequence). CDR3 sequence: CSAFGSREGSTDTQYF. The CDR3 DNA sequence: TGCAGTGCTTTTGGGTCGCGGGAGGGAAGCACAGATACGCAGTATTTT.

This clonotype has a handful of counts. The J gene is TRBJ2-5, the V gene TRBV12-3 or TRBV12-4; a possible D gene is TRBD2 (5 bases). CDR3 size: 13 residues. The V end was cut by 6 bases, the J end by 5 bases, with 13 bases between. CDR3 nucleotide sequence: TGTGCCAGCAGGCTCGGGGTCCGCGAGACCCAGTACTTC. Translation gives CASRLGVRETQYF.

This clonotype was found many times. The V and J genes are TRBV5-1 and TRBJ2-1, with TRBD2 matching over 11 bases. CDR1 is SGHRS, CDR2 YFSETQ, per germline. V shed 0 bases and J 8 bases; nucleotides not matched to a gene: 4. The CDR3 has 15 residues. CDR3 nucleotide sequence: TGCGCCAGCAGCTTGGAACTAGCGGGAGTAGATGAGCAGTTCTTC. It is translated as CASSLELAGVDEQFF. Combining the CDR3 with reference TRBV5-1 and TRBJ2-1 gives the whole variable domain KAGVTQTPRYLIKTRGQQVTLSCSPISGHRSVSWYQQTPGQGLQFLFEYFSETQRNKGNFPGRFSGRQFSNSRSEMNVSTLELGDSALYLCASSLELAGVDEQFFGPGTRLTVL.

The chain combines TRBV7-2 with TRBJ2-7; 9 positions agree with TRBD2. Germline values: CDR1 SGHTA, CDR2 FQGNSA. The CDR3 is made up of 17 amino acids. Losses at the gene ends were 6 bases for V and 5 bases for J; bases not matched to a gene: 17. The CDR3 coding sequence is TGTGCCAGCAGAAAATACAGGGACGGGCGGGAGGGGGACGAGCAGTACTTC. This encodes CASRKYRDGREGDEQYF.

J is TRBJ1-5 and V is TRBV19, with 12 bases identical to TRBD1. V lost 3 bases and J lost 6; bases outside the gene matches: 12. The CDR3 extends over 18 amino acids. Germline CDR1 is LNHDA and CDR2 is SQIVND (reference sequence). CDR3 protein: CASSILLGTGGVGQPQHF. The CDR3, as DNA: TGTGCCAGTAGTATCCTCCTCGGGACAGGGGGCGTGGGTCAGCCCCAGCATTTT.

The CDR3 loop is CASSVGPAANTEAFF. Here the CDR3 DNA reads TGTGCCAGCAGCGTAGGGCCGGCCGCGAACACTGAAGCTTTCTTT. V gene TRBV9 combines with J gene TRBJ1-1; D is undetermined. The V gene's germline CDR1 is SGDLS and CDR2 YYNGEE. With 0 bases removed from V and 1 base from J, the gap between germline ends came to 10 bases. CDR3 length equals 15 residues. Combining the CDR3 with reference TRBV9 and TRBJ1-1 gives the whole variable domain DSGVTQTPKHLITATGQRVTLRCSPRSGDLSVYWYQQSLDQGLQFLIQYYNGEERAKGNILERFSAQQFPDLHSELNLSSLELGDSALYFCASSVGPAANTEAFFGQGTRLTVV.

This clonotype was seen at least ten times. J is TRBJ2-7 and V is TRBV6-6; D is undetermined. The CDR3 loop spans 15 amino acids. Germline-derived CDR1 and CDR2 are MNHNY and SVGAGI (reference sequence). The ends were cut back, 0 bases at V and 0 bases at J, with 9 bases in the middle. In nucleotides, the CDR3 is TGTGCCAGCAGTTACTCGACCCATATCTCCTACGAGCAGTACTTC. Protein product: CASSYSTHISYEQYF.

Many counts were recorded for this clonotype. The chain couples TRBV4-3 to TRBJ2-3; 9 bases agree with TRBD2. This CDR3 is built from 17 residues. Germline V CDR1 and CDR2: LGHNA, YSLEER. Trimming cost V 1 base and J 3 bases; bases outside gene matches: 8. CDR3 protein: CASSQALSGRGTDTQYF. In DNA form, the CDR3 reads TGCGCCAGCAGCCAAGCCCTTAGCGGGAGAGGTACAGATACGCAGTATTTT.

The genes are TRBV7-2 and TRBJ1-1; TRBD1 is a possible D gene (5 bases). V lost 5 bases and J lost 1, with 11 bases in between. CDR1 and CDR2 (germline): SGHTA, FQGNSA. The CDR3 is made up of 14 amino acids. CDR3 DNA sequence: TGTGCCAGCAGCGGGGGGGGTAAGAACACTGAAGCTTTCTTT. It is translated as CASSGGGKNTEAFF.

This chain links TRBV19 with TRBJ1-1, with D possibly TRBD1 on 6 matching bases. Trimming took 1 base from V and 5 from J, leaving 14 bases between them. The CDR3 extends over 15 amino acids. Looked up from germline, CDR1 is LNHDA and CDR2 is SQIVND (reference sequence). CDR3 DNA: TGTGCCAGTAGTATAGCGGCGGGGGCGCGAACTGAAGCTTTCTTT. The encoded protein is CASSIAAGARTEAFF. Looking up the rest from reference TRBV19 and TRBJ1-1 gives the full variable domain: DGGITQSPKYLFRKEGQNVTLSCEQNLNHDAMYWYRQDPGQGLRLIYYSQIVNDFQKGDIAEGYSVSREKKESFPLTVTSAQKNPTAFYLCASSIAAGARTEAFFGQGTRLTVV.

The table lists this clonotype with many counts. The V call is TRBV7-2, the J call TRBJ1-5; unclear D gene. The V and J ends lost 5 bases and 0 bases respectively, with 5 bases between them. This CDR3 spans 13 amino acids. The germline V gene encodes CDR1 SGHTA and CDR2 FQGNSA. In nucleotides, the CDR3 is TGTGCCAGCAGCCCAAATAGCAATCAGCCCCAGCATTTT. Protein sequence: CASSPNSNQPQHF.

This clonotype has ten or more counts. In nucleotides, the CDR3 is TGTGCCAGCAGGCTTTCCCCCAGGATTTTGAATTCACCCCTCCACTTT. Translation gives CASRLSPRILNSPLHF. The V and J genes are TRBV12-3 or TRBV12-4 and TRBJ1-6; D is undetermined. The CDR3 has 16 residues. V lost 6 bases and J 7 bases, leaving 19 bases between the germline ends.

In regard to this clonotype: One end of the junction varies from germline; a read error may be responsible. The chain links TRBV5-4 to TRBJ2-3, with D perhaps TRBD1 or TRBD2 (5 bases each). The CDR3 has 16 residues. Germline V gene lookup returns CDR1 SGHNT and CDR2 YYREEE (reference sequence). CDR3 coding DNA: TGTGCCAGCACCTTGGGGATAGCGAGGGGAGTAGATACGCAGTATTTT. The encoded protein is CASTLGIARGVDTQYF.

This clonotype was seen more than once but under ten times. V gene TRBV12-3 or TRBV12-4 combines with J gene TRBJ1-2; 9 bases agree with TRBD1. After removal of 5 bases from V and 2 bases from J, the junction contained 9 bases not matched to a gene. The CDR3 has 16 amino acids. CDR3 residues: CASSRPAGTGNYGYTF. The CDR3 bases are TGTGCCAGCAGTCGACCCGCCGGGACAGGGAACTATGGCTACACCTTC.

This clonotype was picked up many times. The gene calls are TRBV28 and TRBJ2-7; maybe TRBD1 (6 bases). V was cut by 3 bases and J by 6 bases, with 12 bases left in between. Germline V gene sequence: CDR1 MDHEN, CDR2 SYDVKM. CDR3 length: 13 residues. The CDR3 DNA reads as TGTGCCAGCAGTTTCAGGGGATCTAGCGAGCAGTACTTC. It translates to CASSFRGSSEQYF.

This chain uses TRBV18 with TRBJ2-1; 8 bases map to TRBD1. Germline V gene lookup returns CDR1 KGHSH and CDR2 LQKENI. This CDR3 is built from 13 residues. V shed 3 bases and J 10 bases; nucleotides not matched to a gene: 5. The CDR3 nucleotides read TGTGCCAGCTCACCGCAGGGGGCAGGGGAGCAGTTCTTC. It specifies CASSPQGAGEQFF.

The V call is TRBV7-8, the J call TRBJ2-7; D is perhaps TRBD1 or TRBD2 (5 bases each). V was clipped by 5 bases and J by 6 bases, with 17 bases between them. The CDR3 contains 14 residues. Germline V gene data show CDR1 as SGHVS and CDR2 as FQNEAQ. CDR3 in DNA: TGTGCCAGCAGCCCCCTGAGAGGGGTCCCCGAGCAGTACTTC. Translated: CASSPLRGVPEQYF.

Many counts were recorded for this clonotype. The chain has TRBV2 and TRBJ2-7, with D possibly matching TRBD2 (6 bases). The V and J ends lost 0 bases and 1 base respectively, with 13 bases between them. The CDR3 sequence is 16 residues long. The germline gives CDR1 SNHLY, CDR2 FYNNEI. CDR3 residues: CASSEAPSASSYEQYF. For the CDR3, the DNA is TGTGCCAGCAGTGAAGCGCCTAGCGCGTCGTCCTACGAGCAGTACTTC.